One sample yielded the 30 T cell receptor beta chains listed below, sequenced in a study of blood T cell repertoires in COVID-19. Sequencing was performed with immunoSEQ multiplex PCR; in TCRdb, only in-frame clones are kept and a portion is missing. The profile covers 100,000 to 150,000 clones, with 85% to 90% appearing a single time and about 3% taken by the ten largest. Sequences were obtained from peripheral blood. The receptors here all came from a woman aged 80 or over with COVID-19, enrolled during active disease.

The rearrangement uses TRBV7-2 and TRBJ2-1; TRBD2 matches 9 bases. The CDR3 has 15 amino acids. Germline CDR1 SGHTA, CDR2 FQGNSA. The trim removed 5 bases at V and 15 bases at J, leaving 17 bases unmatched. CDR3 sequence: CASSLGLAGPARSFF. CDR3 sequence (DNA): TGTGCCAGCAGCCTGGGGCTAGCGGGACCCGCAAGGTCGTTCTTC.

The chain is built from TRBV27 and TRBJ2-5; TRBD2 agrees at 8 bases. The CDR3 contains 17 residues. Per the germline V gene, CDR1 is MNHEY and CDR2 is SMNVEV (reference sequence). V gave up 2 bases and J gave up 2 bases; unmatched junction bases: 10. Here the CDR3 reads CASSLEGAGGRQETQYF. The CDR3 coding sequence is TGTGCCAGCAGTTTAGAAGGGGCTGGCGGGAGGCAAGAGACCCAGTACTTC.

The chain recombines TRBV7-2 with TRBJ2-7; 11 bases agree with TRBD2. This CDR3 spans 16 amino acids. CDR1 and CDR2 from the germline V gene are SGHTA and FQGNSA. Germline trimming cut 1 base from V and 4 bases from J; bases unmatched to any gene: 6. This chain's CDR3 is CASSLGTGLAEYEQYF. CDR3 nucleotides: TGTGCCAGCAGCTTAGGCACGGGACTAGCGGAATACGAGCAGTACTTC.

The chain has TRBV28 and TRBJ2-7; no clear D. V lost 6 bases and J 5 bases, leaving 17 bases between the germline ends. Germline assignment: CDR1 MDHEN and CDR2 SYDVKM. This CDR3 region has 14 residues. The CDR3 loop reads CASSPDSVYDEQYF. As DNA, the CDR3 is TGTGCCAGCAGCCCCGATAGTGTTTACGACGAGCAGTACTTC. Looking up the rest from reference TRBV28 and TRBJ2-7 gives the full variable domain: DVKVTQSSRYLVKRTGEKVFLECVQDMDHENMFWYRQDPGLGLRLIYFSYDVKMKEKGDIPEGYSVSREKKERFSLILESASTNQTSMYLCASSPDSVYDEQYFGPGTRLTVT.

This chain links TRBV3-1 (or the pseudogene TRBV3-2) with TRBJ2-5, with no clear D. The CDR3 contains 13 residues. CDR1 and CDR2 (germline): LGHDT, YNNKEL (reference sequence). V dropped 5 bases and J dropped 6 bases, with 13 bases sitting between them. The CDR3 reads CASSALTYQTQYF. CDR3 in DNA: TGTGCCAGCAGCGCCCTTACCTACCAGACCCAGTACTTC.

This clone was counted a single time. The genes are TRBV10-3 and TRBJ1-5; 7 bases align to TRBD1. The trim removed 4 bases at V and 4 bases at J, leaving 4 bases unmatched. This CDR3 comprises 14 residues. Germline loops: CDR1 ENHRY, CDR2 SYGVKD. The CDR3 reads CAISGLQGNQPQHF. CDR3 nucleotide sequence: TGTGCCATCAGTGGCCTACAGGGGAATCAGCCCCAGCATTTT.

This clone was seen just once. V gene TRBV27 combines with J gene TRBJ1-5, with TRBD1 matching over 8 bases. Germline values: CDR1 MNHEY, CDR2 SMNVEV (reference sequence). CDR3 length: 15 amino acids. The V segment lost 4 bases and the J segment 1 base; nucleotides outside the gene matches: 3. The CDR3 sequence is CASSSGQGSNQPQHF. The CDR3 coding sequence is TGTGCCAGCAGTTCCGGACAGGGAAGCAATCAGCCCCAGCATTTT.

The rearrangement joins TRBV9 to TRBJ2-2, with TRBD2 identical over 10 bases. The germline CDR1 and CDR2 sequences are SGDLS and YYNGEE. V shed 4 bases, J shed 2 bases, and the junction held 2 bases outside the gene matches. CDR3 length equals 15 residues. For the CDR3, the DNA is TGTGCCAGCAGCAGACTAGCGGGTAACACCGGGGAGCTGTTTTTT. Residues: CASSRLAGNTGELFF.

V is TRBV5-4 and J is TRBJ2-1; weak D call: TRBD1 (6 bases). The ends were cut back, 0 bases at V and 6 bases at J, with 16 bases in the middle. There are 16 residues in the CDR3. CDR1 and CDR2 (germline): SGHNT, YYREEE (reference sequence). DNA for the CDR3: TGTGCCAGCAGCTTGGCCAGCAGGGGAAGTCTCAATGAGCAGTTCTTC. Protein product: CASSLASRGSLNEQFF.

This chain's CDR3 is CASSLDSPRVGAFF. For the CDR3, the DNA is TGTGCCAGCAGCTTAGACAGTCCTCGAGTAGGGGCTTTCTTT. This chain links TRBV5-4 with TRBJ1-1, with D maybe TRBD1 (5 bases). CDR1 and CDR2 (germline): SGHNT, YYREEE (reference sequence). The V gene lost 2 bases and the J gene lost 11 bases, with 19 bases spanning the gap. The CDR3 extends over 14 amino acids.

The V and J genes are TRBV5-8 and TRBJ1-1; D gene ambiguous. The V gene's germline CDR1 is SGHTS and CDR2 YDEGEE. With 7 bases removed from V and 1 base from J, the gap between germline ends came to 11 bases. The CDR3 has 13 amino acids. This chain's CDR3 is CASRNRKNTEAFF. The CDR3 DNA is TGTGCCAGCCGGAACAGAAAGAACACTGAAGCTTTCTTT.

The CDR3 sequence is CASSQDVRRVNEQFF. The DNA of the CDR3 is TGCGCCAGCAGCCAAGATGTGAGGCGCGTCAATGAGCAGTTCTTC. The chain has TRBV4-1 and TRBJ2-1; no clear D. Germline V gene lookup returns CDR1 MGHRA and CDR2 YSYEKL. The CDR3 length is 15 residues. The V end lost 0 bases, the J end lost 6 bases, and 12 bases lay between the germline ends.

The rearrangement joins TRBV28 to TRBJ2-7; 8 nucleotides align to TRBD1. This CDR3 has 15 amino acids. Germline CDR1 is MDHEN and CDR2 is SYDVKM. J was trimmed by 4 bases and V by 2 bases; bases with no gene match: 7. The CDR3, as DNA: TGTGCCAGCAGTTTAAGTCTCAGGGGGCTTTACGAGCAGTACTTC. Translation: CASSLSLRGLYEQYF.

This rearrangement joins TRBV5-4 to TRBJ2-2; D may be TRBD2 (5 bases). The CDR3 loop spans 14 amino acids. Trimming shortened V by 1 base and J by 4 bases, and 8 bases separated the two germline ends. Germline CDR1 and CDR2: SGHNT and YYREEE (reference sequence). CDR3 residues: CASSLRGVTGELFF. The CDR3 DNA follows: TGTGCCAGCAGCTTGCGGGGAGTCACCGGGGAGCTGTTTTTT.

The genes are TRBV27 and TRBJ2-3; 7 bases are shared with TRBD1. The germline CDR1 and CDR2 sequences are MNHEY and SMNVEV (reference sequence). The V gene end was trimmed by 5 bases and the J gene end by 3 bases; junction bases not matched to a gene: 5. The CDR3 is made up of 14 amino acids. Here the CDR3 reads CASSTGRGTDTQYF. The DNA for the CDR3 is TGTGCCAGCAGTACCGGCAGGGGGACAGATACGCAGTATTTT.

This chain connects TRBV7-2 to TRBJ2-5, with TRBD1 matching over 12 bases. The CDR3 is made up of 16 amino acids. CDR1 is SGHTA, CDR2 FQGNSA, per germline. Germline trimming cut 5 bases from V and 5 bases from J; bases unmatched to any gene: 9. The chain's CDR3 is CASSLQGQGAGETQYF. CDR3 nucleotide sequence: TGTGCCAGCAGCCTCCAGGGACAGGGGGCAGGGGAGACCCAGTACTTC.

The V call is TRBV18, the J call TRBJ2-7; 10 nucleotides line up with TRBD1. J gave up 1 base and V 3 bases, and 3 bases lay outside the gene matches. The CDR3 consists of 15 residues. Per the germline V gene, CDR1 is KGHSH and CDR2 is LQKENI. The CDR3 nucleotides are TGTGCCAGCTCACCTGGGACAGGGGTTTCCTACGAGCAGTACTTC. This encodes CASSPGTGVSYEQYF. The whole variable domain, filled in from reference TRBV18 and TRBJ2-7, reads NAGVMQNPRHLVRRRGQEARLRCSPMKGHSHVYWYRQLPEEGLKFMVYLQKENIIDESGMPKERFSAEFPKEGPSILRIQQVVRGDSAAYFCASSPGTGVSYEQYFGPGTRLTVT.

This chain connects TRBV28 to TRBJ2-3, with 8 nucleotides matching TRBD1. The germline CDR1 and CDR2 sequences are MDHEN and SYDVKM. V trimming: 3 bases; J trimming: 4 bases; junction bases outside the gene matches: 9. This CDR3 spans 16 amino acids. The CDR3 sequence: CASSLDRVTSSDTQYF. The CDR3, as DNA: TGTGCCAGCAGTTTGGACAGGGTCACTAGTTCAGATACGCAGTATTTT.

The chain couples TRBV4-2 to TRBJ1-3; D uncertain. This CDR3 region has 15 residues. Germline loops: CDR1 LGHNA, CDR2 YNFKEQ. The V end was cut by 0 bases, the J end by 8 bases, with 14 bases between. CDR3 in amino acids: CASSQDDAGADTIYF. The CDR3 coding sequence is TGTGCCAGCAGCCAAGATGATGCTGGCGCGGACACCATATATTTT.

This chain connects TRBV16 to TRBJ2-1; D gene ambiguous. The V end lost 4 bases, the J end lost 5 bases, and 3 bases lay between the germline ends. This CDR3 region has 11 residues. CDR1 and CDR2 from the germline V gene are KGHSY and FQNENV. This CDR3 reads CASSLDNEQFF. The CDR3 DNA sequence: TGTGCCAGCAGCCTAGACAATGAGCAGTTCTTC.

The chain recombines TRBV7-2 with TRBJ2-5, with TRBD1 matching 9 bases. After removal of 6 bases from V and 3 bases from J, the junction contained 8 bases not matched to a gene. The CDR3 runs 15 residues. The germline V gene has CDR1 SGHTA and CDR2 FQGNSA. CDR3 sequence: CASSSGTGSKETQYF. The CDR3 DNA sequence: TGTGCCAGCAGTTCGGGGACAGGGAGTAAAGAGACCCAGTACTTC.

The chain is built from TRBV2 and TRBJ2-3; 8 bases agree with TRBD1. The germline CDR1 and CDR2 sequences are SNHLY and FYNNEI. The CDR3 spans 15 residues. The junction had 9 bases not matched to a gene; V was cut back by 5 bases and J by 5 bases. The CDR3 is CASSTDRVLGDTQYF. The CDR3 DNA reads as TGTGCCAGCAGTACGGACAGGGTATTGGGAGATACGCAGTATTTT.

The chain is built from TRBV20-1 and TRBJ2-1, with TRBD2 matching over 7 bases. Trimming removed 7 bases from V and 10 bases from J; junction bases left unmatched: 4. The germline V gene encodes CDR1 DFQATT and CDR2 SNEGSKA (reference sequence). The CDR3 covers 10 residues. The CDR3 spells CSGELAEQFF. The CDR3 DNA sequence: TGCAGTGGGGAACTAGCGGAGCAGTTCTTC.

The V call is TRBV9, the J call TRBJ2-3; TRBD2 might be the D (7 bases). The CDR3 has 16 amino acids. Germline CDR1 and CDR2: SGDLS and YYNGEE. V was clipped by 0 bases and J by 4 bases, with 15 bases between them. CDR3 residues: CASSVDGGREADTQYF. CDR3 coding DNA: TGTGCCAGCAGCGTAGACGGGGGGCGGGAAGCAGATACGCAGTATTTT.

This chain uses TRBV5-4 with TRBJ2-1, with TRBD2 as a possible D gene (6 bases). V lost 2 bases to trimming and J lost 5 bases, with 8 bases between them. Germline loops: CDR1 SGHNT, CDR2 YYREEE (reference sequence). This CDR3 region has 13 residues. CDR3 protein: CASSLTSNNEQFF. As DNA, the CDR3 is TGTGCCAGCAGCTTAACTAGCAACAATGAGCAGTTCTTC.

The V and J genes are TRBV7-2 and TRBJ2-7; 10 nucleotides align to TRBD1. This CDR3 is 16 amino acids long. V gave up 3 bases and J gave up 9 bases; unmatched junction bases: 14. The germline CDR1 and CDR2 sequences are SGHTA and FQGNSA. The CDR3 region is CASSLAGTGVVDGQYF. CDR3 bases: TGTGCCAGCAGCTTGGCGGGGACAGGGGTTGTAGACGGGCAGTACTTC.

The chain joins TRBV19 to TRBJ1-1; no definite D call. Germline V CDR1 and CDR2: LNHDA, SQIVND (reference sequence). Trimming cost V 3 bases and J 5 bases, with 10 bases left between them. The CDR3 is made up of 13 amino acids. CDR3 DNA sequence: TGTGCCAGTAGTATGGCAGGTTGGACTGAAGCTTTCTTT. It codes for CASSMAGWTEAFF. Based on the CDR3 plus reference TRBV19 and TRBJ1-1, the full variable domain is DGGITQSPKYLFRKEGQNVTLSCEQNLNHDAMYWYRQDPGQGLRLIYYSQIVNDFQKGDIAEGYSVSREKKESFPLTVTSAQKNPTAFYLCASSMAGWTEAFFGQGTRLTVV.

This clone was detected only once. The chain uses TRBV19 and TRBJ2-7; 8 bases map to TRBD2. This CDR3 has 14 residues. Germline V CDR1 and CDR2: LNHDA, SQIVND (reference sequence). Trimming removed 2 bases from V and 4 bases from J; junction bases left unmatched: 4. The CDR3 reads CASSIPGGRYEQYF. CDR3 nucleotide sequence: TGTGCCAGTAGTATACCGGGAGGGCGATACGAGCAGTACTTC.

This clone was recorded only once. The chain couples TRBV18 to TRBJ1-5; D not certain. This CDR3 contains 18 residues. Germline assignment: CDR1 KGHSH and CDR2 LQKENI. Trimming left V 6 bases short and J 0 bases short, with 21 bases between. CDR3 bases: TGTGCCAGCTCGCTCAAATCCGGAGGCACGAATAGCAATCAGCCCCAGCATTTT. It specifies CASSLKSGGTNSNQPQHF.

The chain has TRBV12-2 and TRBJ1-1; the DNA was not used to check the table's D call, TRBD1. TRBV12-2 is noted as a pseudogene. CDR3 size: 18 residues. The chain's CDR3 is CASRLVHRAGVGDTEAFF. As DNA, the CDR3 is TGTGCAAGTCGCTTAGTGCATAGAGCAGGGGTTGGAGACACTGAAGCTTTCTTT.